This is a list of T cell receptor beta chains from one sample in a study of blood T cells in healthy people across ages. TCRdb itself ran the 5' RACE reads through MiXCR, one entry per CDR3 protein. The sample records over 450,000 distinct CDR3 sequences, about 24% being singletons. This sample also appeared in a second study, on T cells of mothers and their children.

Material for sequencing was blood. Receptors were obtained from a boy between 5 and 17 years old in good health. The CDR3 runs from the conserved cysteine through the conserved F or W. A D gene is named only where the DNA matches it firmly. Not all rows give a size; the values are once, few, many and, for expanded clones, a class.

d_call: NA; clone_size: few; v_call: TRBV3-1; j_call: TRBJ1-2; cdr3_nt: TGTGCCAGCAGCCATCCAGAAGTCTATGGCTACACCTTC; cdr3_aa: CASSHPEVYGYTF
d_call: NA; clone_size: NA; v_call: TRBV7-2; j_call: TRBJ1-2; cdr3_nt: TGTGCCAGCAGCCAAACAGGATATACCAACTATGGCTACACCTTC; cdr3_aa: CASSQTGYTNYGYTF
d_call: NA; clone_size: NA; v_call: TRBV5-5; j_call: TRBJ1-5; cdr3_nt: TGTGCCAGCAGCTTCCTATGGGGCTCCGATCAGCCCCAGCATTTT; cdr3_aa: CASSFLWGSDQPQHF
d_call: NA; clone_size: many; v_call: TRBV7-9; j_call: TRBJ1-4; cdr3_nt: TGTGCCAGCAGCCCTAATGAAAAACTGTTTTTT; cdr3_aa: CASSPNEKLFF
d_call: NA; clone_size: few; v_call: TRBV6-1; j_call: TRBJ2-1; cdr3_nt: TGTGCCAGCGGAAACTTTATCAGGTCCTACAATGAGCAGTTCTTC; cdr3_aa: CASGNFIRSYNEQFF
d_call: NA; clone_size: NA; v_call: TRBV21-1; j_call: TRBJ1-2; cdr3_nt: TGTGCCAGCAGCACGGAAAGGACCTATGGCTACACCTTC; cdr3_aa: CASSTERTYGYTF
d_call: NA; clone_size: few; v_call: TRBV20-1; j_call: TRBJ2-5; cdr3_nt: TGCAGTGGAGAGCAGGCCCAAGAGACCCAGTACTTC; cdr3_aa: CSGEQAQETQYF
d_call: NA; clone_size: NA; v_call: TRBV6-5; j_call: TRBJ1-1; cdr3_nt: TGTGCCAGCAGTTACGTTGTTGGGAGCATTGAAGCTTTCTTT; cdr3_aa: CASSYVVGSIEAFF
d_call: NA; clone_size: NA; v_call: TRBV19; j_call: TRBJ2-7; cdr3_nt: TGTGCCAGTAGCCCCGACCTTCGCTACGAGCAGTACTTC; cdr3_aa: CASSPDLRYEQYF
d_call: TRBD2; clone_size: NA; v_call: TRBV2; j_call: TRBJ2-5; cdr3_nt: TGTGCCAGCAGGGAGACTAGCGGGGGAACGGAGACCCAGTACTTC; cdr3_aa: CASRETSGGTETQYF
d_call: NA; clone_size: many; v_call: TRBV4-1; j_call: TRBJ2-5; cdr3_nt: TGCGCCAGCAGCCAATCCGGAGAAGAGACCCAGTACTTC; cdr3_aa: CASSQSGEETQYF
d_call: TRBD2; clone_size: NA; v_call: TRBV6-2/TRBV6-3; j_call: TRBJ2-1; cdr3_nt: TGTGCCAGCAGGGGGACTAGCGACAATGAGCAGTTCTTC; cdr3_aa: CASRGTSDNEQFF
d_call: TRBD1; clone_size: many; v_call: TRBV7-9; j_call: TRBJ1-1; cdr3_nt: TGTGCCAGCAGCTTGGTGGACAGGAGCCTTGAAGCTTTCTTT; cdr3_aa: CASSLVDRSLEAFF
d_call: TRBD1; clone_size: NA; v_call: TRBV7-3; j_call: TRBJ2-5; cdr3_nt: TGTGCCAGCAGCTACAGGGGAAGTGGAGAGACCCAGTACTTC; cdr3_aa: CASSYRGSGETQYF
d_call: NA; clone_size: few; v_call: TRBV2; j_call: TRBJ2-7; cdr3_nt: TGTGCCAGAGGGACTCCGTTTGAGCAGTACTTC; cdr3_aa: CARGTPFEQYF
d_call: NA; clone_size: NA; v_call: TRBV18; j_call: TRBJ2-7; cdr3_nt: TGTGCCAGCTCACCACGCGGCCACTACGAGCAGTACTTC; cdr3_aa: CASSPRGHYEQYF